This T cell receptor (beta chain) emerged from a study of immune evolution from preneoplasia to lung adenocarcinoma. Study-wide points: From normal lung to invasive adenocarcinoma, top clone frequencies appeared to decrease.

With regard to this clone: The antigen is unknown.

Repertoires were generated with immunoSEQ multiplex PCR, while TCRdb's copy carries only in-frame clones and drops some. The data contain fewer than 4,500 clones, roughly 81% of them singletons. Germline V gene sequence: CDR1 LGHNA, CDR2 YSLEER. V dropped 0 bases and J dropped 5 bases, with 5 bases sitting between them. The CDR3 has 13 amino acids. J is TRBJ1-5 and V is TRBV4-3; D call uncertain. The clonotype originates from a person aged 70 to 85 with lung adenocarcinoma. The sample was FFPE adjacent normal lung tissue. DNA of the CDR3: TGCGCCAGCAGCCAAGATACAGATCAGCCCCAGCATTTT. The encoded protein is CASSQDTDQPQHF.